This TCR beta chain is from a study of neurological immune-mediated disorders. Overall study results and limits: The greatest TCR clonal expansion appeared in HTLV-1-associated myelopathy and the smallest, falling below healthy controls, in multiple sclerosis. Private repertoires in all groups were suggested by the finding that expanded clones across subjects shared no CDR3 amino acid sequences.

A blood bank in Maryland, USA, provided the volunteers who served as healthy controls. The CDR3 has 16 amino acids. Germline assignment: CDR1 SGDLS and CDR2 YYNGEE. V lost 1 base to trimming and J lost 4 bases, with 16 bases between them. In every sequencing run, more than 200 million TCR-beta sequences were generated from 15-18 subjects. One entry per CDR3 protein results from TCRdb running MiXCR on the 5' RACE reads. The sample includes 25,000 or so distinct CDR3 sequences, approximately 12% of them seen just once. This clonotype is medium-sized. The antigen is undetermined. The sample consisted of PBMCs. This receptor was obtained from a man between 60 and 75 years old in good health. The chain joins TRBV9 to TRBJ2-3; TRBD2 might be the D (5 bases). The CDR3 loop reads CASSVTPEFGADTQYF. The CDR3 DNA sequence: TGTGCCAGCAGCGTAACCCCGGAGTTCGGGGCAGATACGCAGTATTTT.